Included here is one T cell receptor (beta chain) sequence, with context. The germline V and J ends were trimmed by 3 bases and 4 bases, with 23 bases remaining between them. The CDR3 is 19 amino acids. Germline assignment: CDR1 SGHDT and CDR2 YYEEEE. The data derive from a study of blood T cell repertoires in COVID-19. Study-wide background: Researchers got acute and convalescent COVID-19 samples from the United States, Italy and Spain. PBMCs, B-cell-depleted T cells, or T cells were the source of the cDNA or gDNA that made up the material.

Per the study methods: Estimates of nucleated cell counts were drawn from the amplification of reference gene primers. The table came from immunoSEQ multiplex PCR; TCRdb's copy has only in-frame clones and leaves some out. That table gives V, J and clone size, and the DNA gave D and trimming. The sample carries about 69,000 clones, approximately 92% recorded once. This TCR came from a woman in her forties or fifties with active COVID-19. The sequencing input was peripheral blood. This sequence joins TRBV5-6 and TRBJ2-6; tentatively, D is TRBD2 (6 bases). CDR3 DNA sequence: TGTGCCAGCAGCTCATTCCTGGGGACTCTCCCCAAGGGGGCCAACGTCCTGACTTTC. Translating gives CASSSFLGTLPKGANVLTF.